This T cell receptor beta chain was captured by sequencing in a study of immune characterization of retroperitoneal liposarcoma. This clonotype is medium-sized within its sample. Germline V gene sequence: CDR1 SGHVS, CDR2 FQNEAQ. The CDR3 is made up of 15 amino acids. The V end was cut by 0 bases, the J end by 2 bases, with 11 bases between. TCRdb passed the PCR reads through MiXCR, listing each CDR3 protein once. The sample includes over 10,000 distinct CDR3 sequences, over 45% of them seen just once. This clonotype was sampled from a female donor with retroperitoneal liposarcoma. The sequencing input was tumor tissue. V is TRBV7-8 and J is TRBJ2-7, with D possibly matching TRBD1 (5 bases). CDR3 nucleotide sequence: TGTGCCAGCAGCTTAGCTCCCACAGGTACCTACGAGCAGTACTTC. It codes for CASSLAPTGTYEQYF.